This T cell receptor (beta chain) is drawn from a study of CD8+ T cells in alopecia areata. Study-level points and caveats: Compared with normal scalp, lesional scalp had higher clonality and more expanded CD8+ clones.

CDR3 length: 12 amino acids. Per the germline V gene, CDR1 is SQVTM and CDR2 is ANQGSEA. V shed 6 bases, J shed 1 base, and the junction held 2 bases outside the gene matches. For this clone: What it recognizes is unknown.

Collected material from alopecia areata patients comprised lesional scalp punch biopsies and peripheral blood. Cell sorting on a FACSAria was used to separate CD4+ and CD8+ T cells from the PBMCs. TCR sequencing used cDNA made by reverse transcription of extracted RNA. TCRdb keeps only in-frame clones here, not all; method: immunoSEQ multiplex PCR. The table records more than 95,000 clones, roughly 50% of them present only once. The chain links TRBV29-1 to TRBJ1-1; TRBD1 matches 7 bases. This sequence was found in a human donor with alopecia areata. Sequenced sample: NKG2D-low CD8+ T cells sorted from blood. CDR3 sequence: CSVHRGNTEAFF. CDR3 coding DNA: TGCAGCGTCCACAGGGGGAACACTGAAGCTTTCTTT.